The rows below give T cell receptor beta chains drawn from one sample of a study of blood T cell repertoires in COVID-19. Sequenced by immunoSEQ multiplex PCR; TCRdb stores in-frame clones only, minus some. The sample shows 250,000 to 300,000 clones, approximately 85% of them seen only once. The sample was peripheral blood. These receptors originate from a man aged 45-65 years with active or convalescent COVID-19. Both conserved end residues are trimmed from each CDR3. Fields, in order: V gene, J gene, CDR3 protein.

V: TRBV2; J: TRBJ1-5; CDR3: ASSGGQAGSQPQH
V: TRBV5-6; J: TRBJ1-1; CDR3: ASSLDQGGRAF
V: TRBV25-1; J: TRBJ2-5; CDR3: ASSERLAGVETQY
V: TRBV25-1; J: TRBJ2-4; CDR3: ASQQPPEPVTY
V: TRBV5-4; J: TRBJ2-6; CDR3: ASSLGARNSGANVLT
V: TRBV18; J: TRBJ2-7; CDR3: ASSPTGGGEQY
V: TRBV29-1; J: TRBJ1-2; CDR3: SVTGGALDYGYT
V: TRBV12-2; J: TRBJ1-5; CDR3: ASRYDRANSQPQH
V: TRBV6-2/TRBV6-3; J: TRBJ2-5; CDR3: ASSYGGQGEEETQY
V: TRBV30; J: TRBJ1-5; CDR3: AWSRGPNQPQH
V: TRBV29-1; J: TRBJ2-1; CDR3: SVKGGHEQF
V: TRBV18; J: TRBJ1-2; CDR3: ASSLQTGSYGYT
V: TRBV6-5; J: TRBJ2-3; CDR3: ASSLQVAGVDTQY
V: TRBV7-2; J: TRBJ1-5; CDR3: ASSPSRDSYQPQH
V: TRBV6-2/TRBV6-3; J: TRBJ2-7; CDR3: ASSYRGYEQY
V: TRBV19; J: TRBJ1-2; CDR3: ASSIGLGATPRYT